This entry features one T cell receptor (beta chain) sequence. The data are from a study of technical replicates of blood from a few donors. The germline gives CDR1 LNHDA, CDR2 SQIVND (reference sequence). The CDR3 loop spans 16 amino acids. Trimming shortened V by 10 bases and J by 2 bases, and 23 bases separated the two germline ends. Clones were sequenced by immunoSEQ multiplex PCR, and TCRdb holds only the in-frame ones, with some missing. The repertoire consists of some 87,000 clones, with over 90% occurring once and the leading ten covering 0.39%. The TCR sequence derives from a human donor in good health. The sequencing sample was made of T cells isolated from PBMCs. The chain recombines TRBV19 with TRBJ2-5, with D possibly TRBD2 on 7 matching bases. The CDR3, as DNA: TGTGCCACCTCGGGGGGCCCCACCGGGGCACAAGAGACCCAGTACTTC. Translated: CATSGGPTGAQETQYF.